This TCR beta chain was found in a study of cytomegalovirus exposure and HLA in healthy donors. Findings of the study overall: Reportedly, diagnosis of cytomegalovirus status by the classifier showed high specificity and sensitivity.

The PCR was carried out with 60 Vbeta primers and 13 Jbeta primers. Assay used: immunoSEQ multiplex PCR; TCRdb lists only in-frame clones, some missing. This sample has roughly 140,000 clones, with about 80% found just once. This clone was seen just once. What it binds is unknown. The CDR3 length is 17 residues. The V gene's germline CDR1 is MGHRA and CDR2 YSYEKL. Trimming removed 4 bases from V and 1 base from J; junction bases left unmatched: 10. The specimen sequenced was PBMCs. The chain uses TRBV4-1 and TRBJ1-5, with 7 bases lining up with TRBD1. This sequence was found in a woman aged 55-75 years in good health and CMV-seropositive. The DNA for the CDR3 is TGCGCCAGCAGCCCTTCTCCGTCAGGGGGGAGCAATCAGCCCCAGCATTTT. Protein: CASSPSPSGGSNQPQHF.